This section outlines one T cell receptor beta chain sequence together with its context. Its antigen is currently not known. No base quality values were provided; no much bigger clone lies one nucleotide off. The donors were healthy, HIV-negative adults who had no recently reported acute infections or vaccinations. Only Caucasian adults living in Nashville, Tennessee, USA were represented among the donors. CD8 memory samples consisted of magnetically selected CD45RO+ cells combined with CCR7-negative CD45RA+ effector memory (TemRA) cells. Blood was obtained by leukapheresis, after which PBMCs were separated by Ficoll-Histopaque density gradient centrifugation and cryopreserved in liquid nitrogen vapor phase. Analytical flow cytometry was used to check the purity and quantity of each magnetically sorted T cell population. Each sorted fraction had its genomic DNA isolated and then quantified by UV absorbance on a Nanodrop 2000c.

Including the terminal cysteine and phenylalanine, the CDR3 comprises 14 residues. Just CDR3 DNA is preserved here, 42 bases in frame from base 1. CDR1 MNHEY and CDR2 SMNVEV were looked up in the germline V gene (reference sequence). Compared with germline, V lacks 6 bases and J lacks 3 bases; bases without a gene match: 5. TCR CDR3 regions were amplified from genomic DNA by multiplex PCR using the deep immunoSEQ assay. For each cell subset, the extracted genomic DNA was distributed evenly across all wells of several immunoSEQ 96-well plates, and each plate served as one replicate. For sorted subsets, approximately 0.2 ug of genomic DNA, equivalent to 30,000 or so T cell genomes, went into each replicate PCR. The purified libraries were quantified using a Qubit 3.0 fluorometer, sized with a Bioanalyzer 2100, and then quantified again using the KAPA Library Quantification kit. Every immunoSEQ 96-well plate was sequenced on a dedicated single-read 150-cycle Illumina NextSeq 550 flow cell. The authors' pipeline ran thus. Because the immunoSEQ output held only junctional sequences and lacked quality scores, the filtering could not match the filtering applied to full-length reads. Sequences were annotated with PyIR, a Python wrapper for IgBLAST v1.9, and V/J genes and CDR3 were assigned using IMGT germline references. Reads were removed for weak V/J assignments (E-value above 1e-6), missing CDR3, stop codons, out-of-frame junctions, or ambiguous translated residues. V3J clonotypes were defined as sequences sharing an identical inferred V gene, J gene, and CDR3 amino acid sequence. Percentage overlap between repertoires was computed as shared unique clonotypes divided by the size of the smaller repertoire. Richness of each repertoire was evaluated using RTK rarefaction, the Chao1 estimator, and Recon v2.1 estimates of unobserved clonotypes. Generation probabilities for all TCRbeta clonotypes obtained by the gDNA method from a few donors were computed using OLGA. TCRdb limited this immuneACCESS table to in-frame rearrangements with V and J called. A share of clones is missing; checked studies link under half to unresolved V genes, and the rest is unexplained. Clone size and V and J calls were adopted from that table, with D and trimming inferred from the DNA. For this sample the table gives some 700,000 clones, of which 80% to 95% were detected only once. The ten largest clones represent 34% of the sample.

This sample is drawn from a study of shared clonotypes between healthy human individuals (dated by TCRdb to 2020 to 2022). In terms of the full investigation: The cohort comprised two women and three men aged 18 to 49 years. For each donor, three plates each were used for CD4 naive and CD4 memory, two plates were used for CD8 naive, and one plate was used for CD8 memory. The study deeply sequenced blood TCR repertoires of five healthy adults to estimate repertoire size and the extent of clonotype sharing between individuals. To increase sequencing depth and limit assay-specific biases, TCR repertoire library preparation and sequencing were carried out by different laboratories using diverse techniques. Between about 0.8 and 9 billion PBMCs per donor were obtained by leukapheresis. What the research found in general, with its limitations: Only blood was sampled, and tissue TCR repertoires likely differ from those in blood. Clonotypes shared by all four sorted-subset donors showed higher generation probabilities than non-shared clonotypes. Naive subsets generally had larger estimated clonotype richness than memory subsets. Even with the large sequencing depth, rarefaction of the sorted-subset datasets indicated that sequencing was incomplete. When a few donors were compared, the shared fraction of clonotypes was about 5% for naive CD4, roughly 3.3% for naive CD8, roughly 2.3% for memory CD4, and 0.4% for memory CD8. The small number of donors limited the genetic and exposure-history diversity represented. Based on pairwise subsampling, the degree of clonotype sharing among donors was expected to be affected by sequencing depth.

The chain uses TRBV27 and TRBJ1-3; TRBD1 agrees with 7 junctional bases. Sequencing input: memory CD8+ T cells from PBMCs. The intended sense of this specimen's cell subset or site label: CD45RO+ cells pooled with CCR7-negative TemRA cells. This clonotype was obtained from a man aged 18 to 30 in good health. Some clones in this sample may be carry-over from other donors' samples. The nucleotides read TGTGCCAGCAGGGAAACAGGGGATGGAAACACCATATATTTT. It translates to CASRETGDGNTIYF.